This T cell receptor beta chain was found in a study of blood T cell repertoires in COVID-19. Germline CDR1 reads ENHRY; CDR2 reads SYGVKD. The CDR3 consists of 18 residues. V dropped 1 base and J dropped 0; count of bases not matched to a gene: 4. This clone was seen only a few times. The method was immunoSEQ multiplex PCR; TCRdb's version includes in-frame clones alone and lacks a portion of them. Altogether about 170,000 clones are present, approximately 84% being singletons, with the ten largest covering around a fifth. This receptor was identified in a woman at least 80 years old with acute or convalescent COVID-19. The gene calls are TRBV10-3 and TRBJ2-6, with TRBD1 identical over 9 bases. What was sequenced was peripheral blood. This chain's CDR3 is CAISELTGGLSGANVLTF. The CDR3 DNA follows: TGTGCCATCAGTGAGTTGACAGGGGGGCTCTCTGGGGCCAACGTCCTGACTTTC.